These 26 T cell receptor beta chains originate from one sample sequenced in a study of persistence of HIV-infected CD4 T cells. This was the immunoSEQ version 4 assay in survey mode. Here immunoSEQ multiplex PCR was the method, and the copy in TCRdb shows in-frame clones only, minus some. Of tens of thousands of clones in the sample, roughly 82% were seen once. Lysates of CMV-infected fibroblasts at 10 ug/mL stimulated these cells. CD40L/CD69 double-negative CD45RO-high memory CD4+ T cells were collected. Their cognate antigens are unknown. Sequencing used CD4+ T cells sorted from PBMCs after roughly 17-hour stimulation, obtained from a patient who received antiretroviral therapy. These receptors were taken from an adult woman with HIV who was CMV-seropositive.

This chain joins TRBV12-3 or TRBV12-4 and TRBJ1-1; perhaps TRBD1 as D (6 bases). The CDR3 is made up of 13 amino acids. V dropped 3 bases and J dropped 5 bases, with 10 bases sitting between them. The CDR3 spells CASSLQGRTEAFF. DNA for the CDR3: TGTGCCAGCAGTTTGCAGGGGAGAACTGAAGCTTTCTTT.

The V gene is TRBV29-1, the J gene TRBJ1-1, with D possibly matching TRBD1 (5 bases). The CDR3 spans 14 residues. From germline, CDR1 is SQVTM and CDR2 ANQGSEA. Deletions cut 3 bases from V and 4 bases from J, with 15 bases between. The CDR3 sequence is CSVEGPGSTTEAFF. The CDR3 nucleotides read TGCAGCGTTGAGGGTCCAGGGAGTACCACTGAAGCTTTCTTT.

This clone was observed once. The chain joins TRBV6-4 to TRBJ1-5, with D perhaps TRBD1 (6 bases). This CDR3 region has 15 residues. Trimming took 1 base from V and 7 from J, leaving 14 bases between them. Germline V gene sequence: CDR1 MRHNA, CDR2 SNTAGT. The CDR3 DNA sequence: TGTGCCAGCAGTGACTTAGACAGGATGGGACAGCCCCAGCATTTT. Its protein is CASSDLDRMGQPQHF.

The genes are TRBV18 and TRBJ2-7; D not resolved. The germline gives CDR1 KGHSH, CDR2 LQKENI. V was trimmed by 3 bases and J by 1 base, leaving 13 bases between them. The CDR3 is 15 amino acids. The CDR3 nucleotides are TGTGCCAGCTCACCTTCAGGTACTACTTCCTACGAGCAGTACTTC. This sequence encodes CASSPSGTTSYEQYF.

The V call is TRBV7-9, the J call TRBJ2-4, with D unresolved. The CDR3 is 14 residues long. V dropped 5 bases and J dropped 0 bases, with 8 bases sitting between them. CDR1 is SEHNR and CDR2 is FQNEAQ in the germline V gene (reference sequence). The CDR3 here is CASSKQIAKNIQYF. In DNA form, the CDR3 reads TGTGCCAGCAGCAAACAAATAGCCAAAAACATTCAGTACTTC. Looking up the rest from reference TRBV7-9 and TRBJ2-4 gives the full variable domain: DTGVSQNPRHKITKRGQNVTFRCDPISEHNRLYWYRQTLGQGPEFLTYFQNEAQLEKSRLLSDRFSAERPKGSFSTLEIQRTEQGDSAMYLCASSKQIAKNIQYFGAGTRLSVL.

The chain combines TRBV30 with TRBJ2-7; TRBD2 might be the D (6 bases). The CDR3 is 13 amino acids. Germline V lookup: CDR1 GTSNPN, CDR2 SVGIG (reference sequence). V was pared by 0 bases and J by 6 bases, with 12 bases between. For the CDR3, the DNA is TGTGCCTGGAGTGTAGGGCTAGCGAGCGAGCAGTACTTC. As protein: CAWSVGLASEQYF.

This chain uses TRBV2 with TRBJ2-7; D not resolved. This CDR3 comprises 14 residues. V was shortened by 4 bases and J by 0 bases, with 10 bases between the two germline ends. Germline values: CDR1 SNHLY, CDR2 FYNNEI. CDR3: CASSAGQPSYEQYF. As DNA, the CDR3 is TGTGCCAGCAGTGCTGGGCAGCCCTCCTACGAGCAGTACTTC.

The chain is built from TRBV11-3 and TRBJ2-5, with 12 positions matching TRBD2. V was clipped by 5 bases and J by 5 bases; unmatched bases: 6. The CDR3 covers 15 residues. The germline CDR1 and CDR2 sequences are SGHNT and YENEEA. This CDR3 is CASSVRLAGVETQYF. The CDR3 coding sequence is TGTGCCAGCAGCGTCCGACTAGCGGGGGTGGAGACCCAGTACTTC.

The chain joins TRBV6-2 or TRBV6-3 to TRBJ2-1, with 11 bases fitting TRBD2. CDR3 length: 14 residues. CDR1 MNHEY and CDR2 SVGEGT come from the germline V gene. Losses at the gene ends were 2 bases for V and 16 bases for J; bases not matched to a gene: 10. CDR3 region: CASSYLSLAGGSFF. CDR3 coding DNA: TGTGCCAGCAGTTACCTCTCCCTAGCGGGAGGAAGCTTCTTC.

The chain couples TRBV7-9 to TRBJ1-4, with 7 bases that match TRBD1. This CDR3 has 17 residues. Germline V gene sequence: CDR1 SEHNR, CDR2 FQNEAQ (reference sequence). V dropped 1 base and J dropped 4; count of bases not matched to a gene: 9. CDR3 in amino acids: CASSLVGRGSINEKLFF. The CDR3 coding sequence is TGTGCCAGCAGCTTAGTTGGCAGGGGGAGTATTAATGAAAAACTGTTTTTT.

This sequence joins TRBV7-9 and TRBJ2-3; 7 bases fit TRBD2. The CDR3 has 16 amino acids. Germline V gives CDR1 SEHNR, CDR2 FQNEAQ (reference sequence). With 3 bases clipped from V and 0 bases from J, the junction kept 6 bases outside the gene matches. In nucleotides, the CDR3 is TGTGCCAGCAGCTTCGGTAGCGGGCGAAGCACAGATACGCAGTATTTT. As protein: CASSFGSGRSTDTQYF.

This clone was observed a handful of times. V is TRBV6-6 and J is TRBJ1-4; 9 positions agree with TRBD1. Germline values: CDR1 MNHNY, CDR2 SVGAGI (reference sequence). J gave up 10 bases and V 5 bases, and 17 bases lay outside the gene matches. This CDR3 is 17 amino acids long. CDR3 sequence: CASSLGTGPRLGTKLFF. CDR3 DNA sequence: TGTGCCAGCAGTCTCGGGACAGGGCCAAGATTAGGGACAAAACTGTTTTTT.

The chain links TRBV10-3 to TRBJ1-1; D unresolved. V was pared by 8 bases and J by 3 bases, with 13 bases between. The CDR3 runs to 13 residues. Germline lookup yields CDR1 ENHRY and CDR2 SYGVKD. The CDR3 coding sequence is TGTGCCATCCTTTCTGGGGTGGACACTGAAGCTTTCTTT. This encodes CAILSGVDTEAFF.

The chain couples TRBV7-2 to TRBJ1-2; D might be TRBD1 (5 bases). The germline V gene encodes CDR1 SGHTA and CDR2 FQGNSA. The CDR3 has 14 residues. Trimming took 5 bases from V and 5 from J, leaving 15 bases between them. CDR3 sequence: CASSPGPSRYGYTF. In nucleotides, the CDR3 is TGTGCCAGCAGCCCAGGGCCCTCGAGGTATGGCTACACCTTC.

The rearrangement uses TRBV24-1 and TRBJ1-1; the match to TRBD1 covers 7 bases. Per germline, CDR1 KGHDR and CDR2 SFDVKD. This CDR3 comprises 15 residues. The ends lost 2 bases at V and 0 bases at J; junction bases unmatched: 2. CDR3 in amino acids: CATSDSRGLNTEAFF. CDR3 DNA: TGTGCCACCAGTGATTCAAGGGGGCTGAACACTGAAGCTTTCTTT.

This chain links TRBV27 with TRBJ1-1, with TRBD1 as a possible D gene (6 bases). Germline V gene data show CDR1 as MNHEY and CDR2 as SMNVEV (reference sequence). Trimming took 7 bases from V and 1 from J, leaving 13 bases between them. This CDR3 has 14 residues. CDR3 sequence reads: CASKTDRENTEAFF. The CDR3, as DNA: TGTGCCAGCAAAACGGACAGAGAGAACACTGAAGCTTTCTTT.

This chain joins TRBV24-1 and TRBJ2-1; D is perhaps TRBD2 (6 bases). V lost 9 bases to trimming and J lost 4 bases, with 21 bases between them. From germline, CDR1 is KGHDR and CDR2 SFDVKD. The CDR3 extends over 16 amino acids. The CDR3 here is CATQPGGSRAYNEQFF. The CDR3 region has the DNA TGTGCCACCCAACCCGGGGGTTCTAGGGCTTACAATGAGCAGTTCTTC.

The chain couples TRBV7-2 to TRBJ2-7; D not resolved. The V end lost 0 bases, the J end lost 3 bases, and 12 bases lay between the germline ends. This CDR3 contains 15 residues. Germline CDR1 SGHTA, CDR2 FQGNSA. CDR3 nucleotide sequence: TGTGCCAGCAGCTTAGCTTGGGGAAAGAACTACGAGCAGTACTTC. Its protein is CASSLAWGKNYEQYF.

The chain combines TRBV2 with TRBJ1-1; D not resolved. CDR1 and CDR2 (germline): SNHLY, FYNNEI. V was cut by 7 bases and J by 6 bases, with 15 bases left in between. The CDR3 spans 13 residues. The CDR3 reads CASIGLGWSEAFF. DNA for the CDR3: TGTGCCAGCATAGGGCTGGGGTGGTCTGAAGCTTTCTTT.

This clone was seen just once. The chain employs TRBV7-3 and TRBJ2-5, with a possible D match to TRBD1 (7 bases). The CDR3 extends over 14 amino acids. Germline assignment: CDR1 SGHTA and CDR2 FQGTGA. Trimming took 5 bases from V and 5 from J, leaving 15 bases between them. The CDR3 nucleotides read TGTGCCAGCAGCCTAGGAGGGGGCGGGGAGACCCAGTACTTC. Translating gives CASSLGGGGETQYF.

The genes are TRBV5-1 and TRBJ2-1, with TRBD2 matching over 14 bases. The trim removed 4 bases at V and 6 bases at J, leaving 12 bases unmatched. This CDR3 is built from 18 residues. Germline CDR1 is SGHRS and CDR2 is YFSETQ. The CDR3 nucleotides are TGCGCCAGCAGCAGAACACCGGGACTAGCGGGAGTGGGCAATGAGCAGTTCTTC. Translation gives CASSRTPGLAGVGNEQFF.

V gene TRBV3-1 (or the pseudogene TRBV3-2) combines with J gene TRBJ1-1; D gene ambiguous. Looked up from germline, CDR1 is LGHDT and CDR2 is YNNKEL (reference sequence). Trimming cost V 4 bases and J 1 base, with 7 bases left between them. The CDR3 contains 13 residues. For the CDR3, the DNA is TGTGCCAGCAGCCCCCTATCGAACACTGAAGCTTTCTTT. It translates to CASSPLSNTEAFF.

The chain links TRBV6-5 to TRBJ1-1, with D perhaps TRBD1 (5 bases). The V and J ends lost 6 bases and 2 bases respectively, with 10 bases between them. CDR1 and CDR2 from the germline V gene are MNHEY and SVGAGI. The CDR3 sequence is 13 residues long. The CDR3 DNA follows: TGTGCCAGCAGGCTACAGGCAAACACTGAAGCTTTCTTT. Translated: CASRLQANTEAFF.

The chain recombines TRBV28 with TRBJ1-3, with unresolved D. V was cut by 5 bases and J by 4 bases, with 6 bases left in between. Germline V gene sequence: CDR1 MDHEN, CDR2 SYDVKM. This CDR3 is 12 amino acids long. CDR3 nucleotide sequence: TGTGCCAGCAGTCTTGCCGGAAACACCATATATTTT. This encodes CASSLAGNTIYF.

The chain combines TRBV29-1 with TRBJ1-3; TRBD1 might be the D (5 bases). Between the trimmed V and J ends, which lost 3 bases and 4 bases, there was a span of 13 bases. CDR1 and CDR2 from the germline V gene are SQVTM and ANQGSEA. The length of the CDR3 is 14 residues. CDR3 DNA sequence: TGCAGCGTTGACTCAGGGATGGGGGGAAACACCATATATTTT. Translation: CSVDSGMGGNTIYF.

V gene TRBV5-5 combines with J gene TRBJ2-5; TRBD2 is a possible D gene (5 bases). This CDR3 comprises 16 residues. Germline CDR1 reads SGHKS; CDR2 reads YYEKEE (reference sequence). V was cut by 0 bases and J by 1 base, with 13 bases left in between. CDR3 amino acids: CASSLGSRGSQETQYF. The DNA of the CDR3 is TGTGCCAGCAGCTTGGGGTCCCGTGGGAGCCAAGAGACCCAGTACTTC.